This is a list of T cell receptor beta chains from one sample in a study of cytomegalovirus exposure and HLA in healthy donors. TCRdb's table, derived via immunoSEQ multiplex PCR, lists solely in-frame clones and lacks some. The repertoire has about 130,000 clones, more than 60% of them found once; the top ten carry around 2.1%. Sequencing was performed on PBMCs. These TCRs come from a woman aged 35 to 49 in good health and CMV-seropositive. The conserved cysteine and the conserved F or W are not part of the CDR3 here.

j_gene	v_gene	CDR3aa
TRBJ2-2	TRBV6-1	ASKLRQGTTGELF
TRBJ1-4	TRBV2	ASKSGQGNEKLF
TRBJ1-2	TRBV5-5	AWGLPSGYT
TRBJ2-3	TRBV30	AWSQADTQY
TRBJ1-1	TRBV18	ASSPTGSNTEAF
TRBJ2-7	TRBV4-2	ASSLTAANSYEQY
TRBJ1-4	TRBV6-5	ASSSGPPNEKLF
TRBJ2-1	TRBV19	ASSIAKDRVKF
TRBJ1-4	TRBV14	ASGAGMGPNEKLF
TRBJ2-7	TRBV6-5	ASRTSGASYEQY
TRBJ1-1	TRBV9	ASSVMAGMNTEAF
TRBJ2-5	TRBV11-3	ASSSNRGRKGETQY
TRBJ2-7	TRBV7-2	ASSPSYEQY
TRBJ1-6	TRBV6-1	ASSQGQALAGYNSPLH
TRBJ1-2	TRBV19	ASLPGGLNPGGYT
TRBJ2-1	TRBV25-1	ASSNRVTNNEQF